This T cell receptor beta chain is drawn from a study of blood T cell repertoires in COVID-19. Study in general: From T cells, B-cell-depleted T cells, or PBMCs came the material, which was cDNA or gDNA.

Per the authors' pipeline: Counts of nucleated cells, estimated from reference gene primer amplification, were obtained. Sequenced by immunoSEQ multiplex PCR; TCRdb stores in-frame clones only, minus some. Clone size and the V and J calls come from that table; the DNA yielded D and trimming. The table shows some 120,000 clones, with 81% occurring only once. While infection was still active, Seattle patients were enrolled and then followed longitudinally. The CDR3 covers 15 residues. Germline V gene lookup returns CDR1 ENHRY and CDR2 SYGVKD. The J segment lost 4 bases and the V segment lost 5 bases, leaving 7 bases of the junction unmatched.

This chain connects TRBV10-3 to TRBJ2-5, with TRBD1 matching 10 bases. The sequence was collected from a man aged 30-40 years with COVID-19, enrolled during active disease. The sample was peripheral blood. The CDR3 DNA sequence: TGTGCCATCAGTCCGAGACAGGGGGCAGGAGAGACCCAGTACTTC. Its translation is CAISPRQGAGETQYF.